This T cell receptor (beta chain) was profiled in a study of cytomegalovirus exposure and HLA in healthy donors. 13 Jbeta primers and 60 Vbeta primers were used for the PCR. Assay: immunoSEQ multiplex PCR; the TCRdb copy retains only in-frame clones and omits some. The sample records about 160,000 clones, approximately 80% being singletons. Trimming took off 3 bases at V and 1 base at J, with 7 bases between the two ends. CDR1 and CDR2 from the germline V gene are GTSNPN and SVGIG (reference sequence). This CDR3 has 13 amino acids. Sample: PBMCs. The rearrangement links TRBV30 to TRBJ1-5; D remains unclear. The origin of this receptor is a man aged 30 to 45 in good health and CMV-seropositive. The CDR3 bases are TGTGCCTGGAGCCCAGGCAGCAATCAGCCCCAGCATTTT. Translated, it gives CAWSPGSNQPQHF.